The 5 T cell receptor beta chains reported below all come from one sample, sequenced in a study of shared clonotypes between healthy human individuals. Assay used: immunoSEQ multiplex PCR; TCRdb lists only in-frame clones, some missing. The table has about 2.3 million clones, approximately 95% seen once. What was sequenced was naive CD4+ T cells from PBMCs. Described subset: CD45RA+ positively selected. The receptor source for this set is a young man in good health. Some clones in this sample may be carry-over from other donors' samples.

The chain links TRBV18 to TRBJ2-1; 7 bases line up with TRBD1. The CDR3 consists of 17 residues. With V trimmed by 4 bases and J by 6 bases, 15 bases remained unmatched. Germline V gene sequence: CDR1 KGHSH, CDR2 LQKENI. The CDR3 nucleotides are TGTGCCAGCTCACATGGTAGTACAGGGGTAATAGGCAATGAGCAGTTCTTC. Translating it yields CASSHGSTGVIGNEQFF.

About this clone: Other DNA sequences from this sample encode an identical CDR3 as well. The V call is TRBV7-2, the J call TRBJ1-1, with a weak D call TRBD1 (5 bases). The CDR3 covers 13 residues. Germline CDR1 SGHTA, CDR2 FQGNSA. Trimming took 1 base from V and 11 from J, leaving 14 bases between them. CDR3 loop: CASSLVRGGEAFF. The CDR3 DNA follows: TGTGCCAGCAGCTTAGTTAGGGGCGGGGAGGCTTTCTTT.

This clone was seen only a few times. The rearrangement links TRBV30 to TRBJ1-1; D is possibly TRBD1 (5 bases). Germline V CDR1 and CDR2: GTSNPN, SVGIG (reference sequence). The CDR3 extends over 19 amino acids. V was shortened by 3 bases and J by 0 bases, with 26 bases between the two germline ends. The CDR3 coding sequence is TGTGCCTGGAGGGACAAAGCCGGGACCTTCTACGGCATGAACACTGAAGCTTTCTTT. It yields the protein CAWRDKAGTFYGMNTEAFF.

J is TRBJ2-1 and V is TRBV11-1; TRBD2 agrees at 13 bases. The CDR3 extends over 15 amino acids. The junction had 2 bases not matched to a gene; V was cut back by 4 bases and J by 5 bases. Germline V gene lookup returns CDR1 SGHAT and CDR2 FQDESV (reference sequence). This CDR3 is CASSSGLAGNNEQFF. The CDR3 DNA follows: TGTGCCAGCAGCTCGGGACTAGCGGGGAACAATGAGCAGTTCTTC. Full variable domain (rest looked up from reference TRBV11-1 and TRBJ2-1): EAEVAQSPRYKITEKSQAVAFWCDPISGHATLYWYRQILGQGPELLVQFQDESVVDDSQLPKDRFSAERLKGVDSTLKIQPAELGDSAMYLCASSSGLAGNNEQFFGPGTRLTVL.

V usage is TRBV6-5 and J usage is TRBJ2-7, with D perhaps matching TRBD2 (6 bases). Trimming removed 5 bases from V and 7 bases from J, with 12 bases in between. CDR1 and CDR2 from the germline V gene are MNHEY and SVGAGI. CDR3 size: 12 residues. The CDR3 sequence: CASSLPGREQYF. CDR3 nucleotides: TGTGCCAGCAGTCTCCCTGGGAGGGAGCAGTACTTC.